This entry lists 6 T cell receptor beta chains sequenced from one sample in a study of shared clonotypes between healthy human individuals. Repertoires were generated with immunoSEQ multiplex PCR, while TCRdb's copy carries only in-frame clones and drops some. The table lists over a million clones, about 80% of them singletons, with 0.61% in the top ten. Sequencing used memory CD4+ T cells from PBMCs. Sample subset: CD45RA-negative fraction. The receptors come from a man between 18 and 35 years old in good health. Some clones in this sample may be carry-over from other donors' samples.

This clone was detected only a few times. V usage is TRBV15 and J usage is TRBJ2-3; 7 nucleotides match TRBD2. This CDR3 has 14 amino acids. J was trimmed by 3 bases and V by 5 bases; bases with no gene match: 5. The germline CDR1 and CDR2 sequences are LNHNV and YYDKDF (reference sequence). CDR3 DNA: TGTGCCACCAGCGCCATGGGAGGGACAGATACGCAGTATTTT. It specifies CATSAMGGTDTQYF. The full variable domain, with the rest looked up from reference TRBV15 and TRBJ2-3, is DAMVIQNPRYQVTQFGKPVTLSCSQTLNHNVMYWYQQKSSQAPKLLFHYYDKDFNNEADTPDNFQSRRPNTSFCFLDIRSPGLGDTAMYLCATSAMGGTDTQYFGPGTRLTVL.

CDR3 coding DNA: TGTGCCAGCAGCTTCGGCAGGTCCGACAATGAGCAGTTCTTC. It yields the protein CASSFGRSDNEQFF. The chain couples TRBV11-2 to TRBJ2-1; D is unresolved. Germline V gene data show CDR1 as SGHAT and CDR2 as FQNNGV. The CDR3 has 14 residues. Trimming removed 3 bases from V and 5 bases from J, with 11 bases in between.

This clone appeared a single time. Written as DNA, the CDR3 is TGTGCCAGCAGGCGCTTTTTAATGAGCTCTGGAAACACCATATATTTT. Translating gives CASRRFLMSSGNTIYF. The V call is TRBV28, the J call TRBJ1-3, with D hard to call. Germline CDR1 and CDR2: MDHEN and SYDVKM. V lost 6 bases, J lost 0 bases, and 15 bases lay in between. This CDR3 region has 16 residues. The whole variable domain, remainder taken from reference TRBV28 and TRBJ1-3, is DVKVTQSSRYLVKRTGEKVFLECVQDMDHENMFWYRQDPGLGLRLIYFSYDVKMKEKGDIPEGYSVSREKKERFSLILESASTNQTSMYLCASRRFLMSSGNTIYFGEGSWLTVV.

The rearrangement uses TRBV5-4 and TRBJ2-7, with 10 bases that match TRBD2. V was pared by 2 bases and J by 5 bases, with 4 bases of the junction left unmatched. The CDR3 has 14 amino acids. Germline CDR1 reads SGHNT; CDR2 reads YYREEE (reference sequence). In DNA, the CDR3 is TGTGCCAGCAGCTTAGCGGGAGGGCGTCACGAGCAGTACTTC. Translated: CASSLAGGRHEQYF.

The chain recombines TRBV7-2 with TRBJ2-7, with a tentative D call TRBD1 (5 bases). The CDR3 covers 14 residues. V lost 4 bases, J lost 1 base, and 11 bases lay in between. The germline gives CDR1 SGHTA, CDR2 FQGNSA. CDR3 in amino acids: CASSYRAGSYEQYF. For the CDR3, the DNA is TGTGCCAGCAGCTATAGGGCAGGGTCCTACGAGCAGTACTTC.

The rearrangement uses TRBV29-1 and TRBJ1-4; 9 positions match TRBD1. J was trimmed by 7 bases and V by 7 bases; bases with no gene match: 7. This CDR3 region has 13 residues. In germline, CDR1 is SQVTM, CDR2 ANQGSEA. The CDR3 sequence: CSAYGTGPEKLFF. As DNA, the CDR3 is TGCAGCGCCTACGGGACAGGGCCTGAAAAACTGTTTTTT.